The 4 T cell receptor beta chains in this list originate from one sample, sequenced in a study of cytomegalovirus exposure and HLA in healthy donors. Use of 60 Vbeta and 13 Jbeta primers characterized the PCR. The table came from immunoSEQ multiplex PCR; TCRdb's copy has only in-frame clones and leaves some out. The sample carries about 130,000 clones, around 8.5% recorded once. The specimen was PBMCs. The origin of the receptors is a man aged 40-49 years in good health and CMV-seronegative.

This clone was observed a few times. CDR3 sequence: CASSLSQGLQPQHF. The CDR3 DNA follows: TGTGCCAGCAGCCTATCACAGGGGCTTCAGCCCCAGCATTTT. The chain carries TRBV11-2 and TRBJ1-5, with 7 bases matching TRBD1. CDR3 length: 14 amino acids. Germline V gives CDR1 SGHAT, CDR2 FQNNGV. Losses at the gene ends were 5 bases for V and 6 bases for J; bases not matched to a gene: 7.

The chain has TRBV11-2 and TRBJ2-7; D is perhaps TRBD1 (5 bases). V gave up 2 bases and J gave up 2 bases, with 16 bases separating them. Germline-derived CDR1 and CDR2 are SGHAT and FQNNGV. The CDR3 covers 16 residues. The chain's CDR3 is CASSLIPDLDTYEQYF. The CDR3, as DNA: TGTGCCAGCAGCTTAATCCCAGATTTGGACACCTACGAGCAGTACTTC. Filled out from reference TRBV11-2 and TRBJ2-7, the complete variable domain reads EAGVAQSPRYKIIEKRQSVAFWCNPISGHATLYWYQQILGQGPKLLIQFQNNGVVDDSQLPKDRFSAERLKGVDSTLKIQPAKLEDSAVYLCASSLIPDLDTYEQYFGPGTRLTVT.

The chain recombines TRBV11-2 with TRBJ1-5; D is ambiguous. CDR3 length: 17 amino acids. Germline V CDR1 and CDR2: SGHAT, FQNNGV. V lost 5 bases and J lost 0, with 17 bases in between. The CDR3 loop reads CASSIIRRKTSNQPQHF. In nucleotides, the CDR3 is TGTGCCAGCAGCATCATCAGGAGGAAGACTAGCAATCAGCCCCAGCATTTT.

There are a few counts of this clone. The V call is TRBV5-1, the J call TRBJ2-3; 7 nucleotides agree with TRBD2. Per germline, CDR1 SGHRS and CDR2 YFSETQ. This CDR3 spans 15 amino acids. J gave up 0 bases and V 4 bases, and 5 bases lay outside the gene matches. The CDR3 DNA is TGCGCCAGCAGCGGATGGGGGGGTAGCACAGATACGCAGTATTTT. It yields the protein CASSGWGGSTDTQYF.